This T cell receptor beta chain was retrieved from a study of shared T cell receptors in the human thymus. Looked up from germline, CDR1 is SSHAT and CDR2 is FNYEAQ (reference sequence). CDR3 size: 15 residues. Trimming took 1 base from V and 3 from J, leaving 13 bases between them. The repertoire was sequenced with immunoSEQ multiplex PCR; TCRdb's copy has only in-frame clones and lacks some. The sample yields approximately 490,000 clones, approximately 80% seen once. This sample also appeared in a second study, on human thymus T cells. This second study says: Thymic and blood repertoires appeared to display a bias in their usage of V and J genes.

Sequenced sample: thymocytes. The chain links TRBV7-7 to TRBJ2-7; maybe TRBD2 (6 bases). This sequence was found in a boy in the first two years of life with a congenital heart defect. CDR3 DNA sequence: TGTGCCAGCAGCTTAGTAGCGGTTGGGGACTACGAGCAGTACTTC. This encodes CASSLVAVGDYEQYF.